The 27 T cell receptor beta chains below all came from one sample that was sequenced in a study of shared clonotypes between healthy human individuals. Only in-frame clones appear in the TCRdb table, and some are missing; sequencing was by immunoSEQ multiplex PCR. This sample carries just over 2,000,000 clones, roughly 96% of them seen once, and the ten largest clones take 0.13%. Sequencing was done on a sample of naive CD4+ T cells sorted from blood. Subset in this sample: CD45RA+ positively selected. The receptors were gathered from a man aged 18 to 35 in good health.

Turning to this clone: This specimen includes other DNA sequences encoding the same CDR3. This chain uses TRBV2 with TRBJ1-3, with a tentative D call TRBD1 (6 bases). The CDR3 is 13 amino acids. V gave up 4 bases and J gave up 4 bases, with 8 bases separating them. Germline CDR1 is SNHLY and CDR2 is FYNNEI. As DNA, the CDR3 is TGTGCCAGCAGTGGGCAGGGGGGAAACACCATATATTTT. The encoded protein is CASSGQGGNTIYF.

Note on this clone: A read error may produce the germline difference seen at one junction end. The rearrangement links TRBV10-3 to TRBJ1-2, with a tentative D call TRBD1 (6 bases). This CDR3 is built from 12 residues. Germline CDR1 reads ENHRY; CDR2 reads SYGVKD. The CDR3 DNA sequence: TGTGCCATCAGTGAAGTGGGCACAGAGAGGGGGTTC. Its protein product is CAISEVGTERGF.

This chain joins TRBV6-1 and TRBJ2-7; no clear D gene. Trimming removed 5 bases at V and 3 bases at J, with 8 bases between. The CDR3 loop spans 12 amino acids. Germline CDR1 MNHNS, CDR2 SASEGT. The CDR3: CASSNMVYEQYF. DNA of the CDR3: TGTGCCAGCAGTAATATGGTCTACGAGCAGTACTTC.

The CDR3 DNA follows: TGTGCCAGCAGTCGGCAAGGACAGGGGGATCAATACGAGCAGTACTTC. Amino acid sequence: CASSRQGQGDQYEQYF. The chain employs TRBV28 and TRBJ2-7; TRBD1 matches at 10 bases. Germline CDR1 is MDHEN and CDR2 is SYDVKM. The CDR3 consists of 16 residues. V lost 5 bases to trimming and J lost 4 bases; unmatched junction nucleotides: 11.

The rearrangement uses TRBV28 and TRBJ2-2; D call uncertain. Germline-derived CDR1 and CDR2 are MDHEN and SYDVKM. Trimming removed 2 bases from V and 7 bases from J, with 5 bases in between. The CDR3 runs to 12 residues. CDR3 protein: CASSLLGGELFF. The CDR3 DNA follows: TGTGCCAGCAGTTTACTTGGCGGGGAGCTGTTTTTT.

This rearrangement joins TRBV6-5 to TRBJ2-7, with 8 bases that match TRBD2. The germline V gene has CDR1 MNHEY and CDR2 SVGAGI. The CDR3 loop spans 13 amino acids. J gave up 2 bases and V 7 bases, and 4 bases lay outside the gene matches. CDR3 region: CASTPGLAYEQYF. Written as DNA, the CDR3 is TGTGCCAGCACCCCGGGACTAGCCTACGAGCAGTACTTC.

V gene TRBV5-1 combines with J gene TRBJ1-5; no reliable D call. The CDR3 length is 14 residues. Germline values: CDR1 SGHRS, CDR2 YFSETQ. V was trimmed by 0 bases and J by 3 bases, leaving 7 bases between them. The chain's CDR3 is CASSLGSDNQPQHF. CDR3 nucleotides: TGCGCCAGCAGCTTGGGGAGCGACAATCAGCCCCAGCATTTT.

As concerns this clone: Other DNA sequences of this sample code for an identical CDR3. The rearrangement joins TRBV30 to TRBJ1-5; TRBD1 matches 7 bases. Germline assignment: CDR1 GTSNPN and CDR2 SVGIG (reference sequence). The CDR3 runs 14 residues. V was clipped by 0 bases and J by 4 bases; unmatched bases: 3. CDR3 DNA: TGTGCCTGGAGTGTTGGGACAGCAAATCAGCCCCAGCATTTT. The encoded protein is CAWSVGTANQPQHF. The variable domain in full, completed from reference TRBV30 and TRBJ1-5, reads SQTIHQWPATLVQPVGSPLSLECTVEGTSNPNLYWYRQAAGRGLQLLFYSVGIGQISSEVPQNLSASRPQDRQFILSSKKLLLSDSGFYLCAWSVGTANQPQHFGDGTRLSIL.

The J gene is TRBJ2-7, the V gene TRBV6-1; tentative D call: TRBD1 (6 bases). Germline assignment: CDR1 MNHNS and CDR2 SASEGT. V shed 6 bases and J shed 0 bases, with 12 bases lying between them. The CDR3 runs to 14 residues. The CDR3 here is CASRLQGTSYEQYF. For the CDR3, the DNA is TGTGCCAGCAGACTACAGGGTACCTCCTACGAGCAGTACTTC.

The chain employs TRBV10-3 and TRBJ2-3; D gene uncertain. V gave up 6 bases and J gave up 6 bases, with 13 bases separating them. Germline lookup yields CDR1 ENHRY and CDR2 SYGVKD. The CDR3 extends over 13 amino acids. The CDR3 here is CAISPSGPDTQYF. The CDR3 nucleotides are TGTGCCATCAGCCCCTCTGGGCCCGATACGCAGTATTTT.

V usage is TRBV10-3 and J usage is TRBJ1-4; D may be TRBD1 (5 bases). The length of the CDR3 is 15 residues. Germline V gene lookup returns CDR1 ENHRY and CDR2 SYGVKD. Trimming removed 9 bases at V and 3 bases at J, with 17 bases between. The CDR3 region is CAMMGLRGPNEKLFF. DNA for the CDR3: TGTGCCATGATGGGACTTAGGGGCCCTAATGAAAAACTGTTTTTT.

This chain links TRBV7-2 with TRBJ1-4; TRBD1 might be the D (5 bases). V shed 1 base and J shed 15 bases, with 21 bases lying between them. Germline V CDR1 and CDR2: SGHTA, FQGNSA. The CDR3 totals 15 residues. CDR3 DNA: TGTGCCAGCAGCTTAGATGGCGGGGGAGATAGGGAGGTGTTTTTT. As protein: CASSLDGGGDREVFF.

This clone was detected once. The chain recombines TRBV2 with TRBJ2-1, with 8 bases lining up with TRBD2. Germline V gene lookup returns CDR1 SNHLY and CDR2 FYNNEI. The ends lost 7 bases at V and 0 bases at J; junction bases unmatched: 8. The CDR3 runs 16 residues. The CDR3 DNA reads TGTGCCAGCACGGGCACTAGCGGATTCTCCTACAATGAGCAGTTCTTC. Translating it yields CASTGTSGFSYNEQFF.

CDR3 nucleotides: TGCGCCAGCAGCCCTAGGACCGGACCAACTAATGAAAAACTGTTTTTT. Encoded protein: CASSPRTGPTNEKLFF. V and J are TRBV5-1 and TRBJ1-4; D call uncertain. This CDR3 has 16 residues. The germline gives CDR1 SGHRS, CDR2 YFSETQ. V dropped 4 bases and J dropped 0 bases, with 13 bases sitting between them.

This chain connects TRBV29-1 to TRBJ2-3; the match to TRBD2 covers 16 bases. The CDR3 contains 16 residues. Losses at the gene ends were 4 bases for V and 4 bases for J; bases not matched to a gene: 5. Germline loops: CDR1 SQVTM, CDR2 ANQGSEA. The CDR3 DNA sequence: TGCAGCGTTGCCGGGACTAGCGGGAGGGCCCCAGATACGCAGTATTTT. Its translation is CSVAGTSGRAPDTQYF.

V usage is TRBV2 and J usage is TRBJ1-6; the D is unclear. CDR3 size: 14 residues. The V end was cut by 7 bases, the J end by 4 bases, with 11 bases between. Germline V gene sequence: CDR1 SNHLY, CDR2 FYNNEI. CDR3 sequence (DNA): TGTGCCAGCACAGCCTTATTTTATAATTCACCCCTCCACTTT. This codes for CASTALFYNSPLHF.

This clone showed up just once. The chain couples TRBV9 to TRBJ1-6, with 7 bases matching TRBD1. In germline, CDR1 is SGDLS, CDR2 YYNGEE. The CDR3 consists of 17 residues. Germline trimming cut 0 bases from V and 2 bases from J; bases unmatched to any gene: 5. The CDR3 protein is CASSVDTGDAYNSPLHF. CDR3 nucleotide sequence: TGTGCCAGCAGCGTAGACACAGGGGACGCCTATAATTCACCCCTCCACTTT. The complete variable domain, with remaining parts taken from reference TRBV9 and TRBJ1-6, reads DSGVTQTPKHLITATGQRVTLRCSPRSGDLSVYWYQQSLDQGLQFLIQYYNGEERAKGNILERFSAQQFPDLHSELNLSSLELGDSALYFCASSVDTGDAYNSPLHFGNGTRLTVT.

The chain links TRBV5-1 to TRBJ1-6, with unresolved D. V dropped 0 bases and J dropped 8 bases, with 9 bases sitting between them. CDR3 size: 14 residues. CDR1 SGHRS and CDR2 YFSETQ come from the germline V gene. Here the CDR3 DNA reads TGCGCCAGCAGCTTGGACAGAGGACATTCACCCCTCCACTTT. Translated, it gives CASSLDRGHSPLHF.

V gene TRBV11-3 combines with J gene TRBJ1-3, with TRBD1 identical over 9 bases. CDR1 is SGHNT and CDR2 is YENEEA in the germline V gene. The CDR3 runs to 16 residues. Germline trimming cut 5 bases from V and 1 base from J; bases unmatched to any gene: 6. The CDR3 loop reads CASSEGQGHSGNTIYF. CDR3 in DNA: TGTGCCAGCAGCGAGGGACAGGGACATTCTGGAAACACCATATATTTT.

This clone was observed a single time. The rearrangement links TRBV4-3 to TRBJ2-1; TRBD2 agrees at 11 bases. With 4 bases clipped from V and 6 bases from J, the junction kept 14 bases outside the gene matches. Germline V gene sequence: CDR1 LGHNA, CDR2 YSLEER. This CDR3 is built from 18 residues. CDR3 residues: CASSPPGTSGSLSNEQFF. The CDR3 DNA follows: TGCGCCAGCAGCCCACCAGGGACTAGCGGCTCCCTGAGCAATGAGCAGTTCTTC.

J is TRBJ1-1 and V is TRBV9; TRBD1 agrees at 12 bases. Trimming removed 6 bases from V and 4 bases from J; junction bases left unmatched: 10. This CDR3 has 16 amino acids. CDR1 is SGDLS and CDR2 is YYNGEE in the germline V gene. The CDR3 DNA reads as TGTGCCAGCAAGAGGGGACAGGGGGCCGATAGCACTGAAGCTTTCTTT. Encoded protein: CASKRGQGADSTEAFF.

J is TRBJ1-3 and V is TRBV6-6; the match to TRBD1 covers 7 bases. Germline V gives CDR1 MNHNY, CDR2 SVGAGI (reference sequence). CDR3 length: 14 amino acids. The ends lost 5 bases at V and 2 bases at J; junction bases unmatched: 3. CDR3 amino acids: CASSIGTAGNTIYF. CDR3 DNA: TGTGCCAGCAGTATCGGGACAGCTGGAAACACCATATATTTT.

Details on this clone: This sample includes further DNA sequences coding for the same CDR3. The chain uses TRBV19 and TRBJ2-5; D is undetermined. This CDR3 spans 13 amino acids. Germline CDR1 reads LNHDA; CDR2 reads SQIVND (reference sequence). V lost 3 bases and J 0 bases, leaving 5 bases between the germline ends. The CDR3 here is CASSILNQETQYF. The CDR3 coding sequence is TGTGCCAGTAGTATCCTAAACCAAGAGACCCAGTACTTC.

This clone was detected only a few times. The J gene is TRBJ1-1, the V gene TRBV5-1, with D perhaps matching TRBD1 (6 bases). V shed 4 bases and J shed 0 bases, with 16 bases lying between them. Germline assignment: CDR1 SGHRS and CDR2 YFSETQ. This CDR3 is built from 16 residues. CDR3 bases: TGCGCCAGCAGCGCCGGGTTCGGGACATTGAACACTGAAGCTTTCTTT. Encoded protein: CASSAGFGTLNTEAFF. Using reference TRBV5-1 and TRBJ1-1 for the parts outside the CDR3, the full variable domain is KAGVTQTPRYLIKTRGQQVTLSCSPISGHRSVSWYQQTPGQGLQFLFEYFSETQRNKGNFPGRFSGRQFSNSRSEMNVSTLELGDSALYLCASSAGFGTLNTEAFFGQGTRLTVV.

This clone occurred once. CDR3 DNA: TGCAGTGCTAGAGTTCCGGACCTCCAGTACTTC. Residues: CSARVPDLQYF. The V gene is TRBV20-1, the J gene TRBJ2-5, with no clear D. The CDR3 extends over 11 amino acids. Trimming shortened V by 1 base and J by 10 bases, and 10 bases separated the two germline ends. Germline V gives CDR1 DFQATT, CDR2 SNEGSKA (reference sequence).

The chain combines TRBV28 with TRBJ2-5; possibly TRBD1 for D (6 bases). Trimming pared 4 bases from V and 2 bases from J, leaving 17 bases between. The CDR3 sequence is 16 residues long. CDR1 is MDHEN and CDR2 is SYDVKM in the germline V gene. CDR3 sequence: CASSSVLTGLQETQYF. The CDR3 DNA reads TGTGCCAGCAGTTCTGTCCTTACAGGGCTTCAAGAGACCCAGTACTTC. Full variable domain (missing parts from reference TRBV28 and TRBJ2-5): DVKVTQSSRYLVKRTGEKVFLECVQDMDHENMFWYRQDPGLGLRLIYFSYDVKMKEKGDIPEGYSVSREKKERFSLILESASTNQTSMYLCASSSVLTGLQETQYFGPGTRLLVL.

The chain carries TRBV5-1 and TRBJ2-3; the D gene is possibly TRBD2 (6 bases). The CDR3 is made up of 14 amino acids. Germline V CDR1 and CDR2: SGHRS, YFSETQ. Trimming took off 7 bases at V and 3 bases at J, with 15 bases between the two ends. CDR3 region: CASRIAVATDTQYF. Written as DNA, the CDR3 is TGCGCCAGCCGAATAGCGGTGGCAACAGATACGCAGTATTTT.